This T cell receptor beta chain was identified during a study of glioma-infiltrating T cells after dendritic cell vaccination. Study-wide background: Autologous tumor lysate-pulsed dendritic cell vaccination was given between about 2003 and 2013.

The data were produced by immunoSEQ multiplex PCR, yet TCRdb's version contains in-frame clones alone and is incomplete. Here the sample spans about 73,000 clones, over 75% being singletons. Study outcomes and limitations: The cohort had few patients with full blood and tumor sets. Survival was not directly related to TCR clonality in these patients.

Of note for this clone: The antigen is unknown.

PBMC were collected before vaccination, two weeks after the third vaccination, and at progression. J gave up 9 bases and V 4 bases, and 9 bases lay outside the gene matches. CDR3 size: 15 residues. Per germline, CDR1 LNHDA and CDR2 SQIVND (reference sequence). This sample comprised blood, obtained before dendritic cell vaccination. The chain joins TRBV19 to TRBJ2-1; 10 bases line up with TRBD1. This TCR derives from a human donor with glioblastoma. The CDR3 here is CASSNTGTGVIEQFF. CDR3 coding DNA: TGTGCCAGTAGTAACACCGGGACAGGGGTCATTGAGCAGTTCTTC.